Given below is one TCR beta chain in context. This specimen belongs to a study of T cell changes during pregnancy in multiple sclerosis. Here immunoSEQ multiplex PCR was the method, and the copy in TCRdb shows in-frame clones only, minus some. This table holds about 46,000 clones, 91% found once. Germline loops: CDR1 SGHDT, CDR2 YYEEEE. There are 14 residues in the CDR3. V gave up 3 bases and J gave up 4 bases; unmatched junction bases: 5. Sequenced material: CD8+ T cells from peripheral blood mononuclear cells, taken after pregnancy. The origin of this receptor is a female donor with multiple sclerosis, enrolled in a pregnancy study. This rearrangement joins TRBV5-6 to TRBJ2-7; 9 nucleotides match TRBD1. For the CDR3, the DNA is TGTGCCAGCAGCTGGGGGACAGGGTCGTACGAGCAGTACTTC. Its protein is CASSWGTGSYEQYF.